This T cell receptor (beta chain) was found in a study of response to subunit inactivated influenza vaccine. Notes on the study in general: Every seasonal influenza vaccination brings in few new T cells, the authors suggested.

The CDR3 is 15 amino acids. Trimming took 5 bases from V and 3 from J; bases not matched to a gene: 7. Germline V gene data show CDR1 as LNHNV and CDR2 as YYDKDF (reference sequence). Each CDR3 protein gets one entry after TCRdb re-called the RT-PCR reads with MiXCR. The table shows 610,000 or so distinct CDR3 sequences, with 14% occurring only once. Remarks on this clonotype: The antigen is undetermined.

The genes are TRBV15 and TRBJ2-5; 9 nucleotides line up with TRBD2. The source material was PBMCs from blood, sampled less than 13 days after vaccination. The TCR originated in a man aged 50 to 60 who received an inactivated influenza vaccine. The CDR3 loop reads CATSSRAGGEETQYF. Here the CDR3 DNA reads TGTGCCACCAGCTCCCGAGCGGGGGGAGAAGAGACCCAGTACTTC.